This TCR beta chain was retrieved from a study of neoadjuvant nivolumab and ipilimumab in lung cancer. Study findings and constraints: A small number of samples were TCR sequenced.

Notes on this clone: What it binds is not known.

Clones were read by immunoSEQ multiplex PCR, and TCRdb kept only the in-frame ones, dropping some. The table lists tens of thousands of clones, around four fifths of them singletons. The sequenced sample was tumor tissue, obtained after neoadjuvant nivolumab, alone or with ipilimumab, at or shortly before surgery. The clonotype comes from an adult with non-small cell lung cancer.

CDR3 sequence: CARGGLTYNEQFF. The DNA of the CDR3 is TGTGCCAGGGGCGGGCTAACTTACAATGAGCAGTTCTTC. The genes are TRBV7-9 and TRBJ2-1; perhaps TRBD2 as D (5 bases). Trimming removed 9 bases at V and 4 bases at J, with 13 bases between. This CDR3 is built from 13 residues. Germline values: CDR1 SEHNR, CDR2 FQNEAQ (reference sequence).